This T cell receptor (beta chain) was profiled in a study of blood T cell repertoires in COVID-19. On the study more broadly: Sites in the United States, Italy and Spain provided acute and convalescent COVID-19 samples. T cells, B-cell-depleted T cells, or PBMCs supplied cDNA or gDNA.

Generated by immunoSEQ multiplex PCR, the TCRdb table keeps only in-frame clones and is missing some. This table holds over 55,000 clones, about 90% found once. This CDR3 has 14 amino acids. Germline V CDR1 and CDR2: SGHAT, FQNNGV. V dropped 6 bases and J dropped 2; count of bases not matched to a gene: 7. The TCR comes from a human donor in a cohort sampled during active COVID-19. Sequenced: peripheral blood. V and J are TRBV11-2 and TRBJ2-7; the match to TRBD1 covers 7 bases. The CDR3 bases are TGTGCCAGCAGAGCCCTCGGGACAGCCTACGAGCAGTACTTC. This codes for CASRALGTAYEQYF.